This entry features one T cell receptor beta chain sequence. This clone has a count of ten or more. The target of this receptor is not known. No base-level quality is on record; no much larger clone is a single base apart. The method was PCR. The run used an Illumina HiSeq 4000. High-throughput sequencing was used to profile the TCR beta-chain CDR3 region of each patient. As for the authors' bioinformatics: A classifier to discriminate distant-metastatic papillary thyroid cancer patients was built from CDR3 differences across clinicopathological groups. To measure repertoire diversity the researchers used the Shannon index, while the Morisita-Horn index served to gauge how similar the tumor and blood repertoires were. Through fastp at Q25 and MiXCR, TCRdb rebuilt clones from the public reads, retaining in-frame beta chains. The V and J calls come from TCRdb's annotation, not from the publication. This sample has tens of thousands of clones in its table, and more than 20% of those were observed once. Approximately 2.4% of the sample is taken by the ten largest.

The data were taken from a study of metastatic and nonmetastatic thyroid tumors (dated by TCRdb to 2019 to 2021). Background on the whole study: For patients with malignant and with benign thyroid disease, the researchers compared repertoires between peripheral blood samples and tumor or nodule tissue samples.

Overall study outcomes, separate from this receptor: In both blood and tumor samples, TCR beta diversity was reported to be significantly higher in malignant tumors than in benign nodules.

The CDR3 spans 14 residues, from the cysteine through the phenylalanine. Of all the DNA, just the CDR3 is kept, 42 bases in frame from base 1. Via the germline V gene (reference sequence), CDR1 is DFQATT and CDR2 SNEGSKA. Trimming removed 4 bases from V and 2 bases from J, leaving 12 bases between the germline ends. None of the patients had been given any treatment before thyroid surgery. Using T-cell receptor beta sequencing, the researchers looked back retrospectively at clinical samples from patients, gathered between the early 2010s and the late 2010s. The V and J genes are TRBV20-1 and TRBJ2-1; 5 matching bases give a weak D call of TRBD2. This receptor was identified in a female donor with papillary thyroid cancer or a benign thyroid nodule (not recorded which). Some clones in this sample may be carry-over from other donors' samples. Sequencing used blood. The bases read TGCAGTGCTAACCCCCTCGGGGCCTACAATGAGCAGTTCTTC. Translated, this is CSANPLGAYNEQFF.